The T cell receptor (beta chain) described here comes from a study of monozygotic twins with inflammatory bowel disease. In regard to this clonotype: Its target is unknown.

Eight cDNA synthesis reactions were run for every sample. A template switching step added UMIs, each with a 6-nucleotide sample barcode. Each CDR3 protein gets one entry in TCRdb, which reprocessed the 5' RACE reads and gives no DNA. With 330,000 or so distinct CDR3 sequences in the sample, the ten largest clones hold roughly 2%. Findings and limits, study-wide: Immunosuppressive treatments were not uniform, and this may have added variability to patient repertoires. Concordant and discordant twins showed no difference in repertoire similarity, possibly from limited power.

Per germline, CDR1 MGHRA and CDR2 YSYEKL. This CDR3 is built from 14 residues. The sample consisted of blood. The receptor comes from a human donor with ulcerative colitis or Crohn's disease, or a healthy co-twin of an affected twin (not recorded which). This chain connects TRBV4-1 to TRBJ2-5; no DNA is available, so the TRBD2 call from TCRdb remains unchecked. This chain's CDR3 is CASTVIEGSETQYF.